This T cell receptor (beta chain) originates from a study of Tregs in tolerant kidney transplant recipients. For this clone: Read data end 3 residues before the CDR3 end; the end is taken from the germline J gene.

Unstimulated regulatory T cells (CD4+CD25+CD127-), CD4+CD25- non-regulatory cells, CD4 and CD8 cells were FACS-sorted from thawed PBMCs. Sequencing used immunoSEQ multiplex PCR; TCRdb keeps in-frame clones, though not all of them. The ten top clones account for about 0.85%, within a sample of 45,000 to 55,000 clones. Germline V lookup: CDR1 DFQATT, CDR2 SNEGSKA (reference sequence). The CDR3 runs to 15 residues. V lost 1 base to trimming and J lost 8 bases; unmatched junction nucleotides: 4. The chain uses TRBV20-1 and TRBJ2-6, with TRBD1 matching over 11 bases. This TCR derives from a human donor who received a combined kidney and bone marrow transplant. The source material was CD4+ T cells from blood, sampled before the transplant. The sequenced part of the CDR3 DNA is TGCAGTGCTAGAGTAGGACAGGGGGCGTCCAACGTC. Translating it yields CSARVGQGASNV. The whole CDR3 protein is CSARVGQGASNVLTF.